This TCR beta chain was sequenced during a study of cytomegalovirus exposure and HLA in healthy donors (dated by TCRdb to about 2017). At the level of the whole study: In an earlier analysis of roughly 500 of the donors, 250 to 350 Gb of sequence data and just under 120 million unique TCR beta sequences from approximately 180 million T cells were reported. Across approximately 400 genotyped donors of the cohort, an average of about 250,000 unique TCR beta nucleotide sequences per donor were sequenced, and roughly 17% of those sequences were non-productive. The study was designed to test whether signatures of past pathogen exposure could be identified by cataloging public T cell receptors. Genome-wide SNP genotypes for about 60% of the roughly 700 donors were used in a later genetic analysis, which treated that subset as a discovery cohort. Approximately 310 gigabases of sequencing data and approximately 92 million unique TCR sequences made up an early release that covered under 750 HLA-typed donors. The study used immunosequencing to profile the T cell repertoires of more than 650 subjects and linked those repertoires to cytomegalovirus serostatus. All discovery cohort repertoires had been generated using a single sequencing platform. Along with the 666-subject first cohort, a separate validation cohort of some 130 different subjects was used. Donor age, sex, ethnicity and CMV serostatus were compiled alongside the repertoire data. High-throughput TCR immunosequencing, statistical association of individual TCRs with disease status, and machine learning were combined to predict cytomegalovirus infection status. Typing coverage differed by locus: A, B, C, DRB1 and DQB1 were typed in about 629-630 donors, DQA1 in 522, DPA1 in approximately 600, and DPB1 in 472. Rather than using new phenotypic data, the later analysis identified candidate immune exposures from TCR beta sequences and from how often those sequences occurred across donors. Of the roughly 390 genotyped donors, approximately 81% were placed in the genetic ancestry cluster associated with self-reported Caucasian donors. In a later analysis, previously published TCR beta repertoires from 600 to 850 donors were re-analyzed and high-resolution HLA genotyping was added so that TCR occurrence patterns could be studied. An earlier analysis of around 540 of the donors applied high-throughput TCR beta sequencing to assess whether each TCR beta V gene segment acted as functional or pseudogenic. Four or five DR-DQ haplotypes were handled as single units for association and clustering because linkage in the cohort was strong. Class I and class II HLA loci were covered by the typing at four-digit resolution.

Inclusive of the bounding cysteine and phenylalanine, the CDR3 is 13 residues long. The DNA shown is the 39-base CDR3, in frame from base 1. CDR1 and CDR2, per the germline V gene (reference sequence), are SGHNT and YYREEE. The V end loses 10 bases and the J end loses 3 bases, and a stretch of 16 bases separates them. Libraries were made using the immunoSEQ multiplex PCR assay. For the multiplex PCR, a mixture combining 60 forward primers for TCR Vbeta segments and 13 reverse primers for TCR Jbeta segments was used. The CDR3 region of rearranged TCR beta genes was amplified from genomic DNA with a multiplex PCR assay. The amplified TCR beta libraries were sequenced on the Illumina HiSeq System as 87-base-pair reads. The authors' analysis ran thus. Across the 670 or so repertoires, a later analysis counted around 80 million unique TCR beta chains, 9.5 million to 13 million of which were shared by at least two donors. Raw reads were error-corrected and collapsed into unique sequences by a nearest-neighbor algorithm in which closely related sequences were merged to remove PCR and sequencing errors. V, D and J gene segments were assigned by aligning CDR3 sequences to IMGT reference sequences. For a sequence to be retained, at least a six-nucleotide match to both a V gene segment and a J gene segment was required. Rearrangements were called productive when the CDR3 lacked stop codons and stayed in frame with V and J; all others were non-productive. Following IMGT convention, CDR3 was defined as the stretch from the second conserved V-encoded cysteine up to the conserved J-encoded phenylalanine. The earlier analysis of fewer than 750 of the donors excluded sequences that lacked an unambiguous match to a single V gene segment. An earlier analysis of 587 of the donors called V segments functional above 56.7% productive rearrangements and segregating when the between-donor standard deviation exceeded 5%. A statistical classification framework was built for diagnosing cytomegalovirus status from the catalog of TCR beta chain sequences. A later analysis assigned V and J genes by comparing TCR nucleotide sequences with IMGT/GENE-DB human TR gene sequences. Using the TCRdist pipeline, a later analysis assigned CDR3 sequences along with most-parsimonious VDJ recombination scenarios. A later analysis defined each TCR beta chain by its CDR3 amino acid sequence plus V-gene family, and excluded reads lacking a unique V-gene family. In a later analysis, several hundred highly shared, low-generation-probability nucleotide sequences were removed to address suspected cross-contamination and a sequencing artifact. A later analysis calculated a clonal expansion index for each public chain from normalized within-repertoire ranks of inferred template counts. In a later analysis, generation probabilities were computed using a VDJ recombination model fitted to out-of-frame rearrangements, and the results were checked against IGoR. Hypergeometric tests were used in a later analysis to score TCR-TCR, TCR-HLA and TCR-CMV co-occurrence, with a repertoire-size bias correction applied to the TCR pairs. False discovery rates were estimated in a later analysis by permuting HLA or CMV assignments 20 times. In a later analysis, co-occurring TCRs were grouped with DBSCAN, and TCRdist sequence similarity was added when clustering was performed within HLA-allele-positive subsets. For co-occurrence clustering, repertoires with fewer than 30,000 or more than 120,000 public chains were excluded, along with five repertoires with anomalous nucleotide sharing. TCRdb stores this immuneACCESS table with in-frame sequences only. Part of the clones is absent; in the studies checked, under half of the shortfall reflects unresolved V genes, and no reason is known for the rest. V, J and clone size derive from that table, while D and trimming were established from the DNA sequence. For this sample there are under 200,000 clones; almost 85% appear just once. The top ten constitute approximately 2.1% of the sample.

General study outcomes and caveats: The cohort was sequenced for TCR beta chains only, and without alpha or paired-chain data the features that could be detected were limited. At a false discovery rate of 0.05, a later analysis linked 16,951 TCR beta sequences to specific HLA alleles. According to a later analysis, TCR association rates differed among HLA loci, with DRB1 alleles showing the most associated TCRs and HLA-C alleles showing the fewest. Across donors, most TCR sequences were observed very rarely, whereas some public TCRs were present in many individuals. In a later analysis, HLA-associated TCR beta chains were found to be more clonally expanded and to have lower generation probabilities than equally common non-associated chains. An association between a missense DCLRE1C variant and V-gene and J-gene trimming of TCR beta chains was found in a later genetic analysis and replicated in an independent cohort. A further reported finding was that TCR beta sequences accurately predicted the HLA-A and HLA-B alleles for most subjects in the first cohort. The study gave a list of about 150 TCR beta chains associated with cytomegalovirus. For the cohort, immune exposure information was limited to CMV serostatus. In an earlier analysis of about 600 of the donors, most TCR beta V segments appeared in productive rearrangements about 87% or about 30% of the time, broadly matching IMGT annotations. The earlier analysis of fewer than 750 of the donors excluded approximately 17 rarely observed V segments, including chromosome 9 orphons, because counts were too low. Cytomegalovirus status was reported to be diagnosed by the classifier with high specificity and sensitivity in both the original and validation cohorts. According to the authors, the approach could potentially be generalized to other disease states and immunological phenotypes. Because HLA typing was unavailable for some donors at each locus, only the typed subset was used in association tests. Some IMGT-functional V segments, including TRBV6-2 and TRBV6-3, could not be told apart with the 87-base-pair reads, so those segments were excluded. According to a later analysis, most CMV-associated TCR beta chains appeared to be HLA-restricted, and the HLA associations seemed to be driven largely by CMV exposure. Compared with the roughly 720-donor mean, donors in an Asian-associated ancestry cluster had fewer N-insertions in productive TCRs, according to a later genetic analysis. Sequencing depth was assumed to be roughly uniform across donors in the presence/absence analyses, though that assumption may not hold. A cluster of highly shared sequence variants was judged likely to be a technical artifact of the sequencing pipeline. When HLA alleles, especially DR and DQ, strongly co-occurred, attributing TCR associations to individual alleles was difficult. According to a later analysis, parvovirus B19, influenza, CMV and Epstein-Barr virus appeared linked to several top co-occurrence clusters. Linkage disequilibrium might explain the correlated functional status among segregating V segments, but an unknown experimental factor could not be ruled out. A few of the identified cytomegalovirus-associated TCR beta chains were confirmed in vitro to be specific for cytomegalovirus antigens.

This clone was found once. The clone's antigen remains unknown. Per-base quality was not reported, and no clone a single base away is much larger than it. The cohort comprised fewer than 700 healthy bone marrow donors. At the time of sampling, every cohort member was nominally healthy, though immune exposures that went unrecorded were likely present. The donor tested CMV seronegative and was one of the 352 seronegative cohort members. A peripheral blood sample was collected from each donor, and TCR beta sequencing was performed on peripheral blood mononuclear cells. Genomic DNA extraction from the blood cell samples was performed with the Qiagen DNeasy Blood Extraction Kit.

Sequencing was performed on PBMCs. The clonotype was recovered from a woman aged 45-65 years in good health and CMV-seronegative. The chain links TRBV5-4 with TRBJ1-2; a tentative D call is TRBD1 (6 bases match). CDR3 region: CAAGDRWDYGYTF. Read as DNA, the sequence is TGTGCCGCGGGTGACAGGTGGGACTATGGCTACACCTTC.